The T cell receptor beta chain described here comes from a study of blood T cell repertoires in COVID-19. Across the whole study: The study drew acute and convalescent COVID-19 samples from the United States, Italy and Spain. T cells, B-cell-depleted T cells, or PBMCs provided the cDNA or gDNA that served as material.

Per the original data handling: Counts of nucleated cells, estimated from reference gene primer amplification, were obtained. TCRdb's copy holds only in-frame clones and misses some; the assay was immunoSEQ multiplex PCR. D and trimming were read from the DNA, whereas the V and J calls and clone size are those reported in that table. The repertoire includes a few hundred thousand clones, about nine tenths of them detected once, and 5.5% to 7% sits in the top ten. The V gene lost 0 bases and the J gene lost 4 bases, with 6 bases spanning the gap. Germline CDR1 reads KGHDR; CDR2 reads SFDVKD. The CDR3 contains 13 residues.

This clonotype was obtained from a woman younger than 45 who had recovered from COVID-19. The chain carries TRBV24-1 and TRBJ2-7, with TRBD1 as a possible D gene (6 bases). Sequencing was done on a sample of peripheral blood. The CDR3 nucleotides are TGTGCCACCAGTGATTTGACAGGGTACGAGCAGTACTTC. This codes for CATSDLTGYEQYF.